This T cell receptor (beta chain) was profiled in a study of technical replicates of blood from a handful of donors. This CDR3 comprises 16 residues. V gave up 5 bases and J gave up 0 bases; unmatched junction bases: 6. The germline gives CDR1 ENHRY, CDR2 SYGVKD. Here immunoSEQ multiplex PCR was the method, and the copy in TCRdb shows in-frame clones only, minus some. The sample lists 54,000 or so clones; 94% were seen once. Sequences were obtained from T cells isolated from PBMCs. The sequence came from a human donor in good health. The chain is built from TRBV10-3 and TRBJ2-3; TRBD2 matches at 9 bases. CDR3 bases: TGTGCCATCAGTTCGGCTAGCGGGGTTAGCACAGATACGCAGTATTTT. Translated, it gives CAISSASGVSTDTQYF.